The 21 T cell receptor beta chains below were found in one sample sequenced in a study of OX40 agonist ivuxolimab in advanced cancers. TCRdb keeps only in-frame clones here, not all; method: immunoSEQ multiplex PCR. The sample holds fewer than 65,000 clones; about 90% are singletons and the top ten take about 5.1%. Source: CD4+ or CD8+ T cells sorted from blood, taken in a trial of the OX40 agonist ivuxolimab. The receptors were sampled from an adult with an advanced solid tumor such as melanoma, head and neck, liver or kidney cancer.

The rearrangement uses TRBV7-9 and TRBJ2-7; D not resolved. There are 14 residues in the CDR3. Germline V gene data show CDR1 as SEHNR and CDR2 as FQNEAQ (reference sequence). Trimming took 3 bases from V and 3 from J, leaving 12 bases between them. The CDR3 coding sequence is TGTGCCAGCAGCTTCCCCGGGCAACTCTACGAGCAGTACTTC. It codes for CASSFPGQLYEQYF.

This clone was recorded many times. The chain carries TRBV7-3 and TRBJ1-1, with 8 bases aligning to TRBD1. Trimming took 4 bases from V and 7 from J; bases not matched to a gene: 8. The CDR3 extends over 14 amino acids. Germline loops: CDR1 SGHTA, CDR2 FQGTGA. Here the CDR3 reads CASSSVPGQDEAFF. Here the CDR3 DNA reads TGTGCCAGCAGCTCAGTTCCGGGACAGGATGAAGCTTTCTTT.

The chain uses TRBV4-3 and TRBJ2-7; D unclear. Trimming took 4 bases from V and 2 from J, leaving 15 bases between them. Germline V gene sequence: CDR1 LGHNA, CDR2 YSLEER. This CDR3 is built from 15 residues. The DNA for the CDR3 is TGCGCCAGCAGCCTATATTGGCAAAACCCCTACGAGCAGTACTTC. It yields the protein CASSLYWQNPYEQYF.

This chain links TRBV11-2 with TRBJ2-5; tentatively, D is TRBD1 or TRBD2 (5 bases each). V shed 6 bases and J shed 5 bases, with 16 bases lying between them. Germline V gene data show CDR1 as SGHAT and CDR2 as FQNNGV. The CDR3 runs to 14 residues. CDR3 nucleotides: TGTGCCAGCAGTTTTTCCGGGGCTTGGGAGACCCAGTACTTC. Protein product: CASSFSGAWETQYF. Full variable domain (missing parts from reference TRBV11-2 and TRBJ2-5): EAGVAQSPRYKIIEKRQSVAFWCNPISGHATLYWYQQILGQGPKLLIQFQNNGVVDDSQLPKDRFSAERLKGVDSTLKIQPAKLEDSAVYLCASSFSGAWETQYFGPGTRLLVL.

This chain joins TRBV5-1 and TRBJ1-3; D possibly corresponds to TRBD1 (6 bases). Germline CDR1 SGHRS, CDR2 YFSETQ. This CDR3 spans 16 amino acids. V gave up 3 bases and J gave up 2 bases, with 15 bases separating them. CDR3: CASSYVGGNAGNTIYF. The CDR3 DNA reads as TGCGCCAGCAGCTACGTCGGGGGCAATGCTGGAAACACCATATATTTT.

Details on this clone: Additional DNA sequences in this sample encode the identical CDR3. The rearrangement links TRBV15 to TRBJ1-1; 7 nucleotides match TRBD1. Per the germline V gene, CDR1 is LNHNV and CDR2 is YYDKDF (reference sequence). V was clipped by 2 bases and J by 5 bases; unmatched bases: 8. The CDR3 consists of 15 residues. CDR3 sequence reads: CATSRSRGENTEAFF. CDR3 nucleotide sequence: TGTGCCACCAGCAGATCCAGGGGGGAAAATACTGAAGCTTTCTTT.

The rearrangement joins TRBV7-2 to TRBJ2-2; 8 nucleotides agree with TRBD1. V gave up 1 base and J gave up 4 bases; unmatched junction bases: 5. This CDR3 region has 16 residues. In germline, CDR1 is SGHTA, CDR2 FQGNSA. Written as DNA, the CDR3 is TGTGCCAGCAGCTTAGTCAGGGGGCGTAGCACCGGGGAGCTGTTTTTT. This codes for CASSLVRGRSTGELFF.

This clone was seen a handful of times. The chain combines TRBV29-1 with TRBJ2-3; D gene uncertain. Germline V CDR1 and CDR2: SQVTM, ANQGSEA. Trimming removed 3 bases from V and 0 bases from J, with 7 bases in between. The CDR3 runs to 13 residues. The CDR3 DNA is TGCAGCGTTGACACCGCTAGCACAGATACGCAGTATTTT. Translating it yields CSVDTASTDTQYF.

The CDR3 spells CSVEGGAGTDTQYF. The DNA of the CDR3 is TGCAGCGTTGAAGGGGGCGCAGGCACAGATACGCAGTATTTT. This chain connects TRBV29-1 to TRBJ2-3; D is possibly TRBD1 (5 bases). From germline, CDR1 is SQVTM and CDR2 ANQGSEA. V was clipped by 1 base and J by 1 base, with 9 bases between them. The CDR3 loop spans 14 amino acids.

The chain recombines TRBV19 with TRBJ2-1, with 9 bases lining up with TRBD2. V lost 4 bases and J lost 4; bases outside the gene matches: 2. The CDR3 covers 14 residues. CDR1 is LNHDA, CDR2 SQIVND, per germline (reference sequence). CDR3 amino acids: CASSRLAGYNEQFF. CDR3 DNA: TGTGCCAGTAGTAGGCTAGCGGGGTACAATGAGCAGTTCTTC.

With regard to this clone: This sample includes further DNA sequences coding for the same CDR3. The CDR3 DNA reads as TGCAGCACAACGGGACTCCTCACCGGGGAGCTGTTTTTT. Protein: CSTTGLLTGELFF. V gene TRBV29-1 combines with J gene TRBJ2-2; the D gene is possibly TRBD2 (6 bases). This CDR3 is built from 13 residues. Germline lookup yields CDR1 SQVTM and CDR2 ANQGSEA. V was clipped by 8 bases and J by 4 bases, with 14 bases between them.

This clone has a handful of counts. The V and J genes are TRBV4-2 and TRBJ1-1; D call uncertain. V was trimmed by 0 bases and J by 2 bases, leaving 10 bases between them. Germline CDR1 and CDR2: LGHNA and YNFKEQ. CDR3 length: 15 residues. CDR3 sequence: CASSQDPATNTEAFF. In DNA, the CDR3 is TGTGCCAGCAGCCAAGATCCAGCGACAAACACTGAAGCTTTCTTT.

The chain couples TRBV4-2 to TRBJ2-1; the match to TRBD1 covers 8 bases. This CDR3 has 16 amino acids. Germline assignment: CDR1 LGHNA and CDR2 YNFKEQ. The V and J ends lost 0 bases and 4 bases, in that order; junction bases with no gene match: 5. Here the CDR3 reads CASSQEGTGLYNEQFF. DNA for the CDR3: TGTGCCAGCAGCCAAGAAGGGACAGGACTTTACAATGAGCAGTTCTTC.

This sequence joins TRBV6-5 and TRBJ2-7; the D gene is possibly TRBD1 (6 bases). Trimming removed 10 bases at V and 6 bases at J, with 13 bases between. The CDR3 contains 11 residues. Germline-derived CDR1 and CDR2 are MNHEY and SVGAGI. The CDR3 protein is CAISEGGEQYF. In DNA, the CDR3 is TGTGCCATCTCCGAAGGGGGCGAGCAGTACTTC.

In its sample, this clone was seen once. The V call is TRBV5-4, the J call TRBJ2-7; 8 bases match TRBD1. Germline CDR1 and CDR2: SGHNT and YYREEE (reference sequence). The CDR3 covers 14 residues. The ends lost 5 bases at V and 2 bases at J; junction bases unmatched: 6. In nucleotides, the CDR3 is TGTGCCAGCAGTCCTAGGACAGGGCCCTACGAGCAGTACTTC. Protein product: CASSPRTGPYEQYF.

This chain links TRBV5-4 with TRBJ1-3; D call uncertain. Germline V gene sequence: CDR1 SGHNT, CDR2 YYREEE (reference sequence). The CDR3 runs 14 residues. The V end was cut by 4 bases, the J end by 2 bases, with 10 bases between. The CDR3 sequence: CASSAGIAGNTIYF. DNA of the CDR3: TGTGCCAGCAGCGCGGGTATAGCTGGAAACACCATATATTTT.

CDR3 DNA: TGTGCCAGCAGGGTGGGACTAGCGGGCACAGATACGCAGTATTTT. It encodes CASRVGLAGTDTQYF. The V and J genes are TRBV28 and TRBJ2-3; 11 bases line up with TRBD2. From germline, CDR1 is MDHEN and CDR2 SYDVKM. The CDR3 covers 15 residues. After removal of 6 bases from V and 1 base from J, the junction contained 3 bases not matched to a gene. Drawing the rest from reference TRBV28 and TRBJ2-3, the complete variable domain is DVKVTQSSRYLVKRTGEKVFLECVQDMDHENMFWYRQDPGLGLRLIYFSYDVKMKEKGDIPEGYSVSREKKERFSLILESASTNQTSMYLCASRVGLAGTDTQYFGPGTRLTVL.

The J gene is TRBJ1-2, the V gene TRBV7-9; possibly TRBD1 for D (5 bases). The germline CDR1 and CDR2 sequences are SEHNR and FQNEAQ (reference sequence). This CDR3 has 11 amino acids. Deletions cut 8 bases from V and 8 bases from J, with 12 bases between. The DNA for the CDR3 is TGTGCCAGCGTGTGGGGGAACGGCTACACCTTC. This gives the protein CASVWGNGYTF.

This rearrangement joins TRBV5-4 to TRBJ1-1, with TRBD1 matching over 7 bases. Germline lookup yields CDR1 SGHNT and CDR2 YYREEE (reference sequence). J lost 3 bases, V lost 5 bases, and 10 bases had no gene match. The CDR3 has 15 residues. The CDR3 DNA reads TGTGCCAGCAGAGAGCAGGGGGAACTGTACACTGAAGCTTTCTTT. It encodes CASREQGELYTEAFF.

The chain is built from TRBV5-1 and TRBJ1-3, with 9 bases identical to TRBD1. The CDR3 loop spans 15 amino acids. With 4 bases clipped from V and 4 bases from J, the junction kept 6 bases outside the gene matches. Germline V CDR1 and CDR2: SGHRS, YFSETQ. The CDR3 DNA follows: TGCGCCAGCAGCCTACAGGGGGCGGTCGGAAACACCATATATTTT. This gives the protein CASSLQGAVGNTIYF.

The V gene is TRBV14, the J gene TRBJ2-1; the match to TRBD2 covers 9 bases. In germline, CDR1 is SGHDN, CDR2 FVKESK. The V segment lost 3 bases and the J segment 10 bases; nucleotides outside the gene matches: 7. The CDR3 runs 14 residues. The CDR3 DNA reads as TGTGCCAGCAGCCAGCCGACCCTAGCGGGGGAGCAGTTCTTC. Protein sequence: CASSQPTLAGEQFF.